These T cell receptor beta chains were read from a single sample in a study of vaccination effects on CD4 cells after COVID-19. The assay was immunoSEQ multiplex PCR, and TCRdb's table has in-frame clones only and misses some. The data hold tens of thousands of clones, with roughly 80% observed a single time. No antigen has been identified for these receptors. The material sequenced was CD4+ T cells from PBMCs cultured without peptide, taken after COVID-19 vaccination. These receptors came from a human donor who received a COVID-19 vaccine. Both conserved end residues are part of each CDR3. D genes are given only for firm matches. Rows may omit the clone size; those that give it use once, few, many or a size class.

.	once	TRBV9	TRBJ1-2	TGTGCCAGCAGCCCGATCGGCTATGGCTACACCTTC	CASSPIGYGYTF
.	.	TRBV5-1	TRBJ1-5	TGCGCCAGCAGCTTGGAAGGGACACCCGATCAGCCCCAGCATTTT	CASSLEGTPDQPQHF
.	.	TRBV5-8	TRBJ1-2	TGTGCCAGCAGCTTGGGTCGACAATGGGGCTACACCTTC	CASSLGRQWGYTF
TRBD1	.	TRBV9	TRBJ1-6	TGTGCCAGCAGCCCCCGACAGGGGGATTCACCCCTCCACTTT	CASSPRQGDSPLHF
.	.	TRBV27	TRBJ1-3	TGTGCCAGCAGTTTATCGGGTATGACGAACACCATATATTTT	CASSLSGMTNTIYF
TRBD1	.	TRBV30	TRBJ1-4	TGTGCCTGGAGGGGGACAGGGGGAAGCGAAAAACTGTTTTTT	CAWRGTGGSEKLFF
.	.	TRBV27	TRBJ2-3	TGTGCCAGCAGTTTCGGGGGTGGGACAGATACGCAGTATTTT	CASSFGGGTDTQYF
TRBD2	.	TRBV5-5	TRBJ2-3	TGTGCCAGCAGCTTAAGGCCGGGGAGCGGGGGGGCCCCCTCAGATACGCAGTATTTT	CASSLRPGSGGAPSDTQYF
TRBD2	.	TRBV27	TRBJ2-5	TGTGCCAGCAGCCCTAGACTAGCGGGAAAGGACGGGACCCAGTACTTC	CASSPRLAGKDGTQYF
.	.	TRBV5-1	TRBJ1-2	TGCGCCAGCAGCTTGGATGGGCAGGGGAGCTATGGCTACACCTTC	CASSLDGQGSYGYTF
.	once	TRBV7-9	TRBJ1-2	TGTGCCAGCAGCCCCCGTGGAGCTAACTATGGCTACACCTTC	CASSPRGANYGYTF
TRBD1	.	TRBV11-2	TRBJ1-2	TGTGCCAGCAGCTTAGCCCGGACAGGGCAGGGTGGCTACACCTTC	CASSLARTGQGGYTF
.	once	TRBV6-5	TRBJ2-2	TGTGCCAGCAGTTACTCGATAGCATCCGGGGAGCTGTTTTTT	CASSYSIASGELFF
.	few	TRBV30	TRBJ2-2	TGTGCCTGGAGTGTAGTAGCAACCGGGGAGCTGTTTTTT	CAWSVVATGELFF
.	.	TRBV9	TRBJ2-6	TGTGCCAGCAGCGCCGCCCCTCGGGGTTCTGGGGCCAACGTCCTGACTTTC	CASSAAPRGSGANVLTF
.	once	TRBV7-9	TRBJ2-3	TGTGCCAGCAGCCAGGACACAGATACGCAGTATTTT	CASSQDTDTQYF
.	.	TRBV19	TRBJ1-1	TGTGCCAGTAGTATTGGCGGGGGTAGGACTGAAGCTTTCTTT	CASSIGGGRTEAFF
TRBD2	.	TRBV4-3	TRBJ2-3	TGCGCCAGCAGCCAAGCCACTAGCGGGGGGCACCCCCCAGATACGCAGTATTTT	CASSQATSGGHPPDTQYF
.	.	TRBV29-1	TRBJ2-6	TGCAGCGTTGCCGGGGCTGGGGCCAACGTCCTGACTTTC	CSVAGAGANVLTF
TRBD1	.	TRBV6-1	TRBJ1-5	TGTGCCAGCAGTGAATTGGGACAGGGCTTTCAGCCCCAGCATTTT	CASSELGQGFQPQHF
.	few	TRBV7-8	TRBJ1-1	TGTGCCAGCAGCTTAGTAGGTACCTCCCCTGACACTGAAGCTTTCTTT	CASSLVGTSPDTEAFF
.	.	TRBV5-1	TRBJ2-3	TGCGCCAGCAGCTTGACCGTAACAGATACGCAGTATTTT	CASSLTVTDTQYF
.	once	TRBV18	TRBJ2-6	TGTGCCAGCTCACCTGGCTCTGGGGCCAACGTCCTGACTTTC	CASSPGSGANVLTF
TRBD1	.	TRBV5-1	TRBJ1-2	TGCGCCAGCAGCCTGCCGGGACAGGGGTCCGGCTATGGCTACACCTTC	CASSLPGQGSGYGYTF
.	.	TRBV18	TRBJ2-1	TGTGCCAGCTTATCCAGGGGAGTACAGTTCTTC	CASLSRGVQFF
TRBD1	.	TRBV5-6	TRBJ2-3	TGTGCCAGCAGCGTAGACAGGGAGACAGATACGCAGTATTTT	CASSVDRETDTQYF
.	few	TRBV19	TRBJ1-2	TGTGCCAGTAACCTGGACGGTAACTATGGCTACACCTTC	CASNLDGNYGYTF
.	.	TRBV28	TRBJ1-2	TGTGCCAGCAGTTTATATCAGGGAAACTATGGCTACACCTTC	CASSLYQGNYGYTF
TRBD1	.	TRBV5-6	TRBJ1-5	TGTGCCAGCAGCGCGGGACAGATTCAGCCCCAGCATTTT	CASSAGQIQPQHF
.	.	TRBV7-9	TRBJ1-1	TGTGCCAGCAGCTTATTAGGAGCGAACACTGAAGCTTTCTTT	CASSLLGANTEAFF
.	few	TRBV12-5	TRBJ2-1	TGTGCTAGTGGTTTGGTTGGGCGGGGCCACAATGAGCAGTTCTTC	CASGLVGRGHNEQFF
TRBD2	.	TRBV5-1	TRBJ2-1	TGCGCCAGCAGCTCCCCGGGGGGGAGCTCCTACAATGAGCAGTTCTTC	CASSSPGGSSYNEQFF
TRBD1	.	TRBV2	TRBJ1-1	TGTGCCAGCCGGGACAGGGTTGGCACTGAAGCTTTCTTT	CASRDRVGTEAFF
TRBD1	.	TRBV2	TRBJ1-2	TGTGCCAGCAGGGACAGGGGTTTAGGTGGCTACACCTTC	CASRDRGLGGYTF
TRBD1	.	TRBV6-2/TRBV6-3	TRBJ2-3	TGTGCCAGCAGTGCCCGACAGGGGACTAGCACAGATACGCAGTATTTT	CASSARQGTSTDTQYF
TRBD2	.	TRBV10-3	TRBJ2-5	TGTGCCACCCAGACTAGCGGGGCACAAGAGACCCAGTACTTC	CATQTSGAQETQYF
.	.	TRBV7-2	TRBJ2-1	TGTGCCAGCAGCTTAGCCGTCTCCTACAATGAGCAGTTCTTC	CASSLAVSYNEQFF
.	.	TRBV18	TRBJ2-3	TGTGCCAGCTCACTCCCCCTGGGAGATACGCAGTATTTT	CASSLPLGDTQYF
.	.	TRBV5-6	TRBJ2-5	TGTGCCAGCAGCTTGGTTTCAGGGATCGAGACCCAGTACTTC	CASSLVSGIETQYF
.	once	TRBV4-1	TRBJ2-1	TGCGCCAGCAGCCATTACAATGAGCAGTTCTTC	CASSHYNEQFF
.	few	TRBV6-2/TRBV6-3	TRBJ2-3	TGTGCCAGCAGTTACGGGGGGGCCATAGGAGATACGCAGTATTTT	CASSYGGAIGDTQYF
.	.	TRBV12-3/TRBV12-4	TRBJ2-5	TGTGCCAGCAGTTTTAATGGGGCGAAGACCCAGTACTTC	CASSFNGAKTQYF
TRBD1	.	TRBV28	TRBJ1-2	TGTGCCAGTATGACGACAGGGCCCTATGGCTACACCTTC	CASMTTGPYGYTF
TRBD1	.	TRBV30	TRBJ2-2	TGTGCCTGGGTTACAGGGGGCTCCGGGGAGCTGTTTTTT	CAWVTGGSGELFF
.	.	TRBV12-3/TRBV12-4	TRBJ1-2	TGTGCCAGCACCCCACAGGGTTACTATGGCTACACCTTC	CASTPQGYYGYTF
.	.	TRBV6-6	TRBJ2-2	TGTGCCAGCAGTTTGAGGGGAAGCACCGGGGAGCTGTTTTTT	CASSLRGSTGELFF
TRBD1	.	TRBV5-6	TRBJ2-5	TGTGCCAGCAGCTTTAGGGACAGGGGGCGTAGATGGGAGACCCAGTACTTC	CASSFRDRGRRWETQYF
TRBD2	.	TRBV14	TRBJ2-5	TGTGCCAGCAGGCGGGGGGGAAGCCAAGAGACCCAGTACTTC	CASRRGGSQETQYF
.	once	TRBV10-3	TRBJ2-6	TGTGCCATCAGTGAGTCGGACTCTGGGGCCAACGTCCTGACTTTC	CAISESDSGANVLTF
.	.	TRBV20-1	TRBJ1-4	TGCAGTGCTAGAGAACCGGGGAGACTGTTTTTT	CSAREPGRLFF
.	.	TRBV6-5	TRBJ1-2	TGTGCCAGCAGGCAGACTGCGATGCGGAATGGCTACACCTTC	CASRQTAMRNGYTF
TRBD2	.	TRBV7-8	TRBJ2-5	TGTGCCAGCAGCTCTCTAGCGGGGGTACGGGAGACCCAGTACTTC	CASSSLAGVRETQYF
TRBD1	.	TRBV18	TRBJ2-2	TGTGCCAGCTCTACCGGGACAGGGTACACCGGGGAGCTGTTTTTT	CASSTGTGYTGELFF
.	.	TRBV30	TRBJ1-4	TGTGCCTGGAGAGGGGGGAGGACTAATGAAAAACTGTTTTTT	CAWRGGRTNEKLFF
.	.	TRBV24-1	TRBJ2-3	TGTGCCACCAGTGACGCCGCTCTAGCAGAGAGCACAGATACGCAGTATTTT	CATSDAALAESTDTQYF
TRBD1	.	TRBV7-2	TRBJ2-5	TGTGCCAGCAGCTCCGGGACAGTCTTCCGCGACGGGGTTCGAGAGACCCAGTACTTC	CASSSGTVFRDGVRETQYF
.	few	TRBV27	TRBJ1-6	TGTGCCAGCCGGCGGTCAGATAATTCACCCCTCCACTTT	CASRRSDNSPLHF